The subject of this entry is one T cell receptor (beta chain). These data come from a study of control samples from healthy donors and cancer patients. TCRdb's copy holds only in-frame clones and misses some; the assay was immunoSEQ multiplex PCR. The sample has just over 30,000 clones, approximately 94% seen once; the top ten hold more than 6.5%. The CDR3 length is 14 residues. CDR1 and CDR2 from the germline V gene are SGHRS and YFSETQ. Losses at the gene ends were 2 bases for V and 8 bases for J; bases not matched to a gene: 6. The source of this sequence is a man aged 55 to 70 in good health. What was sequenced was blood. The chain employs TRBV5-1 and TRBJ1-2; 10 positions match TRBD1. The CDR3 sequence: CASSFLGTGDGYTF. In DNA, the CDR3 is TGCGCCAGCAGCTTCCTCGGGACAGGGGACGGCTACACCTTC.